This T cell receptor (beta chain) stems from a study of blood T cell repertoires in COVID-19. On the study more broadly: PBMCs, B-cell-depleted T cells, or T cells were the source of the cDNA or gDNA that made up the material.

Assay used: immunoSEQ multiplex PCR; TCRdb lists only in-frame clones, some missing. Of 300,000 to 400,000 clones in the sample, around 89% were seen once. Deletions cut 7 bases from V and 2 bases from J, with 11 bases between. The CDR3 sequence is 12 residues long. CDR1 and CDR2 from the germline V gene are SQVTM and ANQGSEA. The V gene is TRBV29-1, the J gene TRBJ1-1, with D uncertain. Input material: peripheral blood. The origin of this receptor is a young woman with COVID-19, enrolled during active disease. The CDR3 bases are TGCAGCGGTAGCAGAGTAAACACTGAAGCTTTCTTT. This translates into CSGSRVNTEAFF.